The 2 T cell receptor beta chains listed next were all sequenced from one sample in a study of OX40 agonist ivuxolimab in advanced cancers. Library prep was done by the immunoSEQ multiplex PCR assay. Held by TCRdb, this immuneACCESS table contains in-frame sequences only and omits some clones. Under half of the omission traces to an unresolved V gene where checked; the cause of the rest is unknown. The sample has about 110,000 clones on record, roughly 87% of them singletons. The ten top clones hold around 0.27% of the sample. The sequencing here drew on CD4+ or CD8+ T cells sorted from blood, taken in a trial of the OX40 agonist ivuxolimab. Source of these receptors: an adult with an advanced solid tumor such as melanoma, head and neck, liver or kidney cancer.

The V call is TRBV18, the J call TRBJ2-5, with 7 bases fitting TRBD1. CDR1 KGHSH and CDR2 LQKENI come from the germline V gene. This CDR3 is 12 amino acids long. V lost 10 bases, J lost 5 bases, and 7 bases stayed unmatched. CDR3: CATTGQRETQYF. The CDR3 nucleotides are TGTGCCACCACGGGACAGAGGGAGACCCAGTACTTC. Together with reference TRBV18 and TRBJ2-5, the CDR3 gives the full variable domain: NAGVMQNPRHLVRRRGQEARLRCSPMKGHSHVYWYRQLPEEGLKFMVYLQKENIIDESGMPKERFSAEFPKEGPSILRIQQVVRGDSAAYFCATTGQRETQYFGPGTRLLVL.

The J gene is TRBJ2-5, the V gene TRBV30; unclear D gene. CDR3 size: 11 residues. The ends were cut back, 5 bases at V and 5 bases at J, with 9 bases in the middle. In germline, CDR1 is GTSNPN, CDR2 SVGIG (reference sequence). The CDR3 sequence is CAWAVGETQYF. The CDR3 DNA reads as TGTGCCTGGGCGGTAGGTGAGACCCAGTACTTC.